These 16 T cell receptor delta chains originate from one sample sequenced in a study of Vδ1+ human thymocytes. Findings of the study overall: Highly polyclonal TRG and TRD repertoires with Gaussian CDR3 length distributions appeared in thymus.

Sequences come from RNA converted to cDNA by reverse transcription. Pooled V-gene forward primers with one constant-region reverse primer generated the CDR3 amplicons by multiplex PCR. TCRdb processed the multiplex PCR reads again with the CATT caller. The sample shows over 45,000 delta-chain clones, 15% of them seen only once. The antigens for these receptors are not known. Sequences were obtained from Vdelta1+ gamma-delta thymocytes from the thymus. Sample subset: FACS-sorted CD3+ TCRalphabeta- TCRVdelta1+ TCRVdelta2- thymocytes. The receptors shown here come from a boy younger than two who had congenital heart surgery.

The chain joins TRDV1 to TRDJ1, with TRDD3 matching 9 bases. CDR3 length equals 17 residues. Germline V gene lookup returns CDR1 TSWWSYY and CDR2 QGS. With 4 bases clipped from V and 3 bases from J, the junction kept 12 bases outside the gene matches. CDR3 coding DNA: TGTGCTCTTGGGGTCTCCTACGGGGATACGCGGTCCGATAAACTCATCTTT. This translates into CALGVSYGDTRSDKLIF.

The table lists this clone with a few counts. The J gene is TRDJ1, the V gene TRDV1, with D unclear. V lost 1 base to trimming and J lost 6 bases, with 9 bases between them. CDR3 size: 13 residues. Germline CDR1 reads TSWWSYY; CDR2 reads QGS. CDR3 residues: CALGEHPIHKLIF. CDR3 DNA sequence: TGTGCTCTTGGGGAACACCCTATCCATAAACTCATCTTT.

This clone was seen a handful of times. The chain combines TRDV2 with TRDJ1; D possibly matches TRDD2 or TRDD3 (5 bases each). The CDR3 is 15 residues long. Germline lookup yields CDR1 GEAIGNYY and CDR2 EKD. The V gene lost 5 bases and the J gene lost 0 bases, with 15 bases spanning the gap. CDR3 sequence (DNA): TGTGCCTGTGTCTCTCTTCCCTGGGACACCGATAAACTCATCTTT. It is translated as CACVSLPWDTDKLIF.

This clone was picked up one time. The chain has TRDV1 and TRDJ1; tentatively, D is TRDD2 (6 bases). This CDR3 is built from 19 residues. V lost 5 bases, J lost 0 bases, and 25 bases lay in between. CDR1 TSWWSYY and CDR2 QGS come from the germline V gene. The DNA of the CDR3 is TGTGCTCTTGGGCTCCAACTTCCTCACATACGCTTGTACACCGATAAACTCATCTTT. Encoded protein: CALGLQLPHIRLYTDKLIF.

In this sample, this clone turned up a few times. The rearrangement uses TRDV2 and TRDJ1; 12 bases agree with TRDD3. This CDR3 has 18 amino acids. The J segment lost 4 bases and the V segment lost 2 bases, leaving 13 bases of the junction unmatched. Germline V gives CDR1 GEAIGNYY, CDR2 EKD. CDR3 sequence reads: CACDRSYWGILGGDKLIF. In nucleotides, the CDR3 is TGTGCCTGTGACAGATCTTACTGGGGGATACTAGGAGGCGATAAACTCATCTTT.

V is TRDV1 and J is TRDJ1, with D tentatively TRDD3 (7 bases). V lost 3 bases and J 0 bases, leaving 35 bases between the germline ends. This CDR3 is built from 23 residues. Germline CDR1 TSWWSYY, CDR2 QGS. Written as DNA, the CDR3 is TGTGCTCTTGGGGAGACCGACTTGGCCTTCCGCCTTGGATACGGGGGTTACACCGATAAACTCATCTTT. It translates to CALGETDLAFRLGYGGYTDKLIF.

This clone was counted between two and nine times. V and J are TRDV1 and TRDJ1; 9 nucleotides match TRDD3. The CDR3 is made up of 21 amino acids. The V and J ends lost 0 bases and 2 bases, in that order; junction bases with no gene match: 19. CDR1 is TSWWSYY, CDR2 QGS, per germline. CDR3 loop: CALGELSLYRYWGTRTDKLIF. The DNA of the CDR3 is TGTGCTCTTGGGGAACTTTCCCTGTATAGGTACTGGGGGACCCGAACCGATAAACTCATCTTT.

V and J are TRDV1 and TRDJ1, with D perhaps TRDD2 (6 bases). V lost 3 bases to trimming and J lost 1 base, with 21 bases between them. The germline gives CDR1 TSWWSYY, CDR2 QGS. The CDR3 covers 18 residues. CDR3 protein: CALGEAFPGLAITDKLIF. CDR3 nucleotides: TGTGCTCTTGGGGAGGCCTTCCCGGGGTTGGCGATCACCGATAAACTCATCTTT.

The rearrangement links TRDV1 to TRDJ1; a possible D gene is TRDD3 (6 bases). The CDR3 loop spans 15 amino acids. Per the germline V gene, CDR1 is TSWWSYY and CDR2 is QGS. The ends were cut back, 2 bases at V and 10 bases at J, with 20 bases in the middle. CDR3 protein: CALGETPMGYSGLIF. The CDR3 nucleotides read TGTGCTCTTGGGGAAACTCCCATGGGATATTCAGGACTCATCTTT.

V is TRDV1 and J is TRDJ1; D ambiguous. Trimming cost V 2 bases and J 0 bases, with 22 bases left between them. Looked up from germline, CDR1 is TSWWSYY and CDR2 is QGS. The CDR3 runs 19 residues. The CDR3, as DNA: TGTGCTCTTGGGGAATTCCACCTCTCCTGTGACCTTTACACCGATAAACTCATCTTT. This codes for CALGEFHLSCDLYTDKLIF.

This clone was picked up a small number of times. The gene calls are TRDV1 and TRDJ1; TRDD3 is a possible D gene (5 bases). V dropped 1 base and J dropped 0 bases, with 24 bases sitting between them. Germline lookup yields CDR1 TSWWSYY and CDR2 QGS. This CDR3 contains 20 residues. CDR3 amino acids: CALGEPNPLQGGKYTDKLIF. The CDR3 nucleotides are TGTGCTCTTGGGGAACCCAACCCACTACAAGGGGGCAAGTACACCGATAAACTCATCTTT.

The gene calls are TRDV1 and TRDJ1, with TRDD3 identical over 8 bases. The length of the CDR3 is 22 residues. Trimming cost V 0 bases and J 0 bases; bases outside gene matches: 21. CDR1 TSWWSYY and CDR2 QGS come from the germline V gene. The CDR3 DNA follows: TGTGCTCTTGGGGAACTAGGTGGTCCGAATCGTCCTCTGGGGGACTACACCGATAAACTCATCTTT. Its protein product is CALGELGGPNRPLGDYTDKLIF.

This clone was found a few times. The chain combines TRDV1 with TRDJ1; a weak D match, TRDD3 (6 bases). Trimming took off 4 bases at V and 0 bases at J, with 27 bases between the two ends. CDR3 length equals 20 residues. Germline V gene sequence: CDR1 TSWWSYY, CDR2 QGS. CDR3 amino acids: CALGGTTQARYWVNTDKLIF. The DNA for the CDR3 is TGTGCTCTTGGGGGAACTACCCAAGCGCGGTACTGGGTAAACACCGATAAACTCATCTTT.

This chain joins TRDV1 and TRDJ1, with 12 bases identical to TRDD3. This CDR3 has 22 amino acids. CDR1 is TSWWSYY, CDR2 QGS, per germline. The J segment lost 0 bases and the V segment lost 4 bases, leaving 21 bases of the junction unmatched. This CDR3 reads CALGAPGSPYWGIPLYTDKLIF. The CDR3 DNA reads TGTGCTCTTGGGGCCCCGGGGAGCCCGTACTGGGGGATACCCCTTTACACCGATAAACTCATCTTT.

The chain recombines TRDV1 with TRDJ1, with a tentative D call TRDD3 (7 bases). V lost 4 bases and J 7 bases, leaving 34 bases between the germline ends. Germline assignment: CDR1 TSWWSYY and CDR2 QGS. This CDR3 spans 20 amino acids. As DNA, the CDR3 is TGTGCTCTTGGGGCGCCTTCCCTCGGCCTCGTACTGGGGTCACACGGTAAACTCATCTTT. Encoded protein: CALGAPSLGLVLGSHGKLIF.

The chain joins TRDV1 to TRDJ1; tentative D call: TRDD3 (6 bases). The CDR3 contains 18 residues. Germline assignment: CDR1 TSWWSYY and CDR2 QGS. Trimming took 2 bases from V and 4 from J, leaving 23 bases between them. The CDR3 sequence is CALGEGILFWGHHDKLIF. The CDR3 DNA sequence: TGTGCTCTTGGGGAAGGGATCCTATTCTGGGGACACCACGATAAACTCATCTTT.